The 17 T cell receptor beta chains listed next were all sequenced from one sample in a study of blood T cell repertoires in COVID-19 (dated by TCRdb to 2019 to 2021). Libraries were made using the immunoSEQ multiplex PCR assay. Held by TCRdb, this immuneACCESS table contains in-frame sequences only and omits some clones. Under half of the omission traces to an unresolved V gene where checked; the cause of the rest is unknown. The sample table lists under 85,000 clones, 87% of them with a count of one. The ten top clones hold nearly 5% of the sample. Sequencing used peripheral blood. These receptors all stem from an elderly woman with active or convalescent COVID-19.

This clone occurred once. The chain uses TRBV7-8 and TRBJ1-5, with 7 bases lining up with TRBD1. V trimming: 6 bases; J trimming: 4 bases; junction bases outside the gene matches: 9. CDR3 length equals 15 residues. The germline V gene encodes CDR1 SGHVS and CDR2 FQNEAQ. Here the CDR3 reads CASSFRTGLNQPQHF. The CDR3 nucleotides read TGTGCCAGCAGTTTCCGGACAGGTTTAAATCAGCCCCAGCATTTT.

For this clone: The sample holds other DNA sequences that translate to the same CDR3. The rearrangement joins TRBV9 to TRBJ2-7, with D perhaps matching TRBD2 (5 bases). CDR3 length: 13 residues. Trimming took off 4 bases at V and 3 bases at J, with 11 bases between the two ends. Germline-derived CDR1 and CDR2 are SGDLS and YYNGEE. The CDR3 reads CASSPGLGYEQYF. Written as DNA, the CDR3 is TGTGCCAGCAGCCCCGGACTTGGCTACGAGCAGTACTTC.

V is TRBV29-1 and J is TRBJ2-5; the match to TRBD1 covers 9 bases. The germline CDR1 and CDR2 sequences are SQVTM and ANQGSEA. This CDR3 spans 14 amino acids. V shed 6 bases and J 5 bases; nucleotides not matched to a gene: 10. CDR3 DNA sequence: TGCAGCGTCGGGGAGGGGACAGGGAGGGAGACCCAGTACTTC. Encoded protein: CSVGEGTGRETQYF.

The chain links TRBV7-8 to TRBJ1-4; D gene uncertain. CDR1 and CDR2 from the germline V gene are SGHVS and FQNEAQ. Trimming pared 5 bases from V and 8 bases from J, leaving 9 bases between. The CDR3 contains 12 residues. The CDR3: CASSPNREKLFF. The DNA of the CDR3 is TGTGCCAGCAGCCCAAATCGGGAAAAACTGTTTTTT.

This clone was counted a single time. The rearrangement uses TRBV7-2 and TRBJ2-7; D not resolved. There are 15 residues in the CDR3. The germline V gene encodes CDR1 SGHTA and CDR2 FQGNSA. Trimming left V 2 bases short and J 3 bases short, with 14 bases between. The DNA of the CDR3 is TGTGCCAGCAGCTTATCCTCCCCCCCGGGCTACGAGCAGTACTTC. This sequence encodes CASSLSSPPGYEQYF.

The chain combines TRBV30 with TRBJ2-7, with D perhaps TRBD1 (6 bases). This CDR3 contains 13 residues. Germline V CDR1 and CDR2: GTSNPN, SVGIG (reference sequence). The V end lost 3 bases, the J end lost 5 bases, and 14 bases lay between the germline ends. The CDR3: CAWSYQGPHEQYF. For the CDR3, the DNA is TGTGCCTGGAGCTATCAGGGGCCCCACGAGCAGTACTTC.

On this clone: Different DNA sequences within this sample yield the same CDR3. J is TRBJ1-6 and V is TRBV6-2 or TRBV6-3; D possibly corresponds to TRBD1 (6 bases). This CDR3 comprises 15 residues. V gave up 2 bases and J gave up 7 bases, with 12 bases separating them. Per germline, CDR1 MNHEY and CDR2 SVGEGT. CDR3 in amino acids: CASSYRGQGNSPLHF. The CDR3 coding sequence is TGTGCCAGCAGTTACCGGGGCCAGGGGAATTCACCCCTCCACTTT.

This rearrangement joins TRBV19 to TRBJ2-7; 7 nucleotides match TRBD1. The CDR3 has 15 amino acids. CDR1 is LNHDA, CDR2 SQIVND, per germline (reference sequence). With 2 bases clipped from V and 6 bases from J, the junction kept 10 bases outside the gene matches. The DNA for the CDR3 is TGTGCCAGTAGTATATTCCCGGGACAGTGGGCCGAGCAGTACTTC. Amino acids: CASSIFPGQWAEQYF.

The chain is built from TRBV7-2 and TRBJ1-5; D remains unclear. Trimming removed 1 base from V and 6 bases from J, with 13 bases in between. This CDR3 spans 15 amino acids. CDR1 and CDR2 from the germline V gene are SGHTA and FQGNSA. Here the CDR3 reads CASSLVGRAPQPQHF. CDR3 DNA sequence: TGTGCCAGCAGCTTAGTGGGCAGAGCCCCTCAGCCCCAGCATTTT.

The genes are TRBV28 and TRBJ1-3; 8 nucleotides align to TRBD1. The CDR3 consists of 16 residues. Germline CDR1 and CDR2: MDHEN and SYDVKM. The V gene end was trimmed by 5 bases and the J gene end by 0 bases; junction bases not matched to a gene: 6. The CDR3 DNA follows: TGTGCCAGCAGTACCCTGGACAGGGTCTCTGGAAACACCATATATTTT. Residues: CASSTLDRVSGNTIYF. Together with reference TRBV28 and TRBJ1-3, the CDR3 gives the full variable domain: DVKVTQSSRYLVKRTGEKVFLECVQDMDHENMFWYRQDPGLGLRLIYFSYDVKMKEKGDIPEGYSVSREKKERFSLILESASTNQTSMYLCASSTLDRVSGNTIYFGEGSWLTVV.

CDR3 protein: CSVDLDRRGGYTF. DNA of the CDR3: TGCAGCGTTGACTTGGACAGGAGGGGTGGCTACACCTTC. V usage is TRBV29-1 and J usage is TRBJ1-2; TRBD1 matches 7 bases. Germline CDR1 reads SQVTM; CDR2 reads ANQGSEA. Trimming cost V 3 bases and J 7 bases; bases outside gene matches: 8. This CDR3 contains 13 residues.

The chain recombines TRBV5-6 with TRBJ2-5; possibly TRBD1 for D (6 bases). V was pared by 0 bases and J by 2 bases, with 14 bases between. Germline V lookup: CDR1 SGHDT, CDR2 YYEEEE. The CDR3 sequence is 16 residues long. CDR3 sequence reads: CASSLGGAGVQETQYF. CDR3 in DNA: TGTGCCAGCAGCTTGGGTGGGGCAGGGGTTCAAGAGACCCAGTACTTC. The whole variable domain, filled in from reference TRBV5-6 and TRBJ2-5, reads DAGVTQSPTHLIKTRGQQVTLRCSPKSGHDTVSWYQQALGQGPQFIFQYYEEEERQRGNFPDRFSGHQFPNYSSELNVNALLLGDSALYLCASSLGGAGVQETQYFGPGTRLLVL.

This chain links TRBV9 with TRBJ2-7, with D perhaps TRBD2 (6 bases). The CDR3 runs to 15 residues. V shed 1 base and J shed 2 bases, with 13 bases lying between them. Germline V lookup: CDR1 SGDLS, CDR2 YYNGEE. CDR3 amino acids: CASSVFGGDTYEQYF. DNA for the CDR3: TGTGCCAGCAGCGTATTCGGGGGAGATACCTACGAGCAGTACTTC. Full variable domain (outside the CDR3, taken from reference TRBV9 and TRBJ2-7): DSGVTQTPKHLITATGQRVTLRCSPRSGDLSVYWYQQSLDQGLQFLIQYYNGEERAKGNILERFSAQQFPDLHSELNLSSLELGDSALYFCASSVFGGDTYEQYFGPGTRLTVT.

The gene calls are TRBV28 and TRBJ2-2, with no clear D. In germline, CDR1 is MDHEN, CDR2 SYDVKM. V shed 5 bases and J shed 7 bases, with 8 bases lying between them. CDR3 length: 12 amino acids. CDR3 residues: CASSPNLGELFF. The CDR3 DNA sequence: TGTGCCAGCAGTCCTAACCTCGGGGAGCTGTTTTTT.

The V and J genes are TRBV9 and TRBJ2-1, with 9 bases that match TRBD2. CDR3 length: 16 amino acids. Germline loops: CDR1 SGDLS, CDR2 YYNGEE. The ends lost 4 bases at V and 4 bases at J; junction bases unmatched: 9. In DNA form, the CDR3 reads TGTGCCAGCAGCCCCTATTTAGCGGGGGAGTACAATGAGCAGTTCTTC. Protein: CASSPYLAGEYNEQFF.

The chain has TRBV7-9 and TRBJ2-3, with 9 bases matching TRBD1. Looked up from germline, CDR1 is SEHNR and CDR2 is FQNEAQ (reference sequence). J was trimmed by 5 bases and V by 4 bases; bases with no gene match: 4. This CDR3 comprises 14 residues. DNA for the CDR3: TGTGCCAGCAGCTCACAGGGGGCCGGAGATACGCAGTATTTT. Encoded protein: CASSSQGAGDTQYF.

The chain joins TRBV9 to TRBJ2-3; TRBD2 agrees at 9 bases. Germline lookup yields CDR1 SGDLS and CDR2 YYNGEE. The V and J ends lost 3 bases and 2 bases, in that order; junction bases with no gene match: 7. The CDR3 totals 16 residues. The CDR3 reads CASSASLAGITDTQYF. Here the CDR3 DNA reads TGTGCCAGCAGCGCCTCTCTAGCGGGGATCACAGATACGCAGTATTTT.